This TCR beta chain was documented in a study of early T cells in non-severe SARS-CoV-2 infection. As for the study in general: It was bulk RNA from unsorted whole blood that was sequenced, and the chains were unpaired.

This CDR3 has 16 residues. The germline gives CDR1 SNHLY, CDR2 FYNNEI. The V gene end was trimmed by 1 base and the J gene end by 3 bases; junction bases not matched to a gene: 3. Study-wide points: Anti-spike CD8 specificities were favored by VDJdb matching, whose results missed private and CD4 specificities.

The library protocol tagged individual cDNA molecules with unique molecular identifiers. TCRdb called the 5' RACE reads again in MiXCR, with one record for every CDR3 protein. The sample includes more than 95,000 distinct CDR3 sequences, approximately 16% of them seen just once. Notes on this clonotype: The antigen is undetermined.

The sequence derives from an adult who was a healthcare worker with PCR-confirmed SARS-CoV-2 infection or an uninfected control (not recorded which). This chain uses TRBV2 with TRBJ1-6, with 7 positions matching TRBD1. What was sequenced was whole blood. In nucleotides, the CDR3 is TGTGCCAGCAGTGAAGTAGGGACAGTCTATAATTCACCCCTCCACTTT. This encodes CASSEVGTVYNSPLHF.